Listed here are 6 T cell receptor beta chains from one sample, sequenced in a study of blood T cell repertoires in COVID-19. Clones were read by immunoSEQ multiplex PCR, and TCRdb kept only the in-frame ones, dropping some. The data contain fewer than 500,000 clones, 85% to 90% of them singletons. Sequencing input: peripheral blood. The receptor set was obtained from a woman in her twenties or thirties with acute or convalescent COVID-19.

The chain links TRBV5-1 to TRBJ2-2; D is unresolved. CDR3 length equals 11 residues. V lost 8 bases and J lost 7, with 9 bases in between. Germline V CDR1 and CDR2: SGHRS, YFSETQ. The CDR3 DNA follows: TGCGCCAGTTTTACGGGCGGGGAGCTGTTTTTT. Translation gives CASFTGGELFF.

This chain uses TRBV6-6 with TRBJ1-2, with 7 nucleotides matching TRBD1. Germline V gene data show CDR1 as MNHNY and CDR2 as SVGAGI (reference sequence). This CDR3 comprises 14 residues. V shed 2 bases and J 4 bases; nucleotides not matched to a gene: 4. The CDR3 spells CASSYPTGSYGYTF. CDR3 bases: TGTGCCAGCAGTTACCCGACAGGGAGCTATGGCTACACCTTC.

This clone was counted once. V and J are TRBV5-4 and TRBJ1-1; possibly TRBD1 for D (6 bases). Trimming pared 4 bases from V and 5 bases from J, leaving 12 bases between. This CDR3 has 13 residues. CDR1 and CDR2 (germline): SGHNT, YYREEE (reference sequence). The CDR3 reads CASSPRGKTEAFF. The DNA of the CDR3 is TGTGCCAGCAGCCCGAGGGGGAAGACTGAAGCTTTCTTT.

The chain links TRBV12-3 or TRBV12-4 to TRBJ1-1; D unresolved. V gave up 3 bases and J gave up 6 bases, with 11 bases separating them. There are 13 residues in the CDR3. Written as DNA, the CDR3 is TGTGCCAGCAGTTTCTTTCGGGTTCCTGAAGCTTTCTTT. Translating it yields CASSFFRVPEAFF.

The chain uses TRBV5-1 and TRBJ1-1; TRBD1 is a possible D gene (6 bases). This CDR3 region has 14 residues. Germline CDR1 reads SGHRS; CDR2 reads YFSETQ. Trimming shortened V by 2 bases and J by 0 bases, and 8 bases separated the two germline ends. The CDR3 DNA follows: TGCGCCAGCAGCTTTACAGGGATGAACACTGAAGCTTTCTTT. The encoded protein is CASSFTGMNTEAFF.

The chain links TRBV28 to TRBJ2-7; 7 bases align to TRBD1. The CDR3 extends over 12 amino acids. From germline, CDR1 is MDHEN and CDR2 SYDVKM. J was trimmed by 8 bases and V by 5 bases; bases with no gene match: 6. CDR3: CASSGPGQKQYF. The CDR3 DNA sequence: TGTGCCAGCAGTGGTCCGGGACAGAAGCAGTACTTC.